The 12 T cell receptor beta chains reported below all come from one sample, sequenced in a study of blood T cells in healthy people across ages. For the second PCR, which ran for about 7 to 11 cycles, a sample-barcoded 5' primer and a J-beta primer mix were used. TCRdb re-analysed the 5' RACE reads in MiXCR, keeping a single row per CDR3 protein. The sample has about a million distinct CDR3 sequences, roughly 51% seen once. Sequencing used blood. These receptors were taken from a woman aged 60-75 years in good health.

The gene calls are TRBV4-1 and TRBJ1-2; D is uncertain. The CDR3 sequence is 16 residues long. V lost 0 bases, J lost 4 bases, and 15 bases lay in between. Germline V CDR1 and CDR2: MGHRA, YSYEKL. DNA for the CDR3: TGCGCCAGCAGCCAAGAATCGGGCAGCACCATCTATGGCTACACCTTC. This codes for CASSQESGSTIYGYTF.

This clonotype came up a few times. J is TRBJ2-5 and V is TRBV4-1; perhaps TRBD2 as D (5 bases). The length of the CDR3 is 16 residues. Trimming shortened V by 0 bases and J by 5 bases, and 16 bases separated the two germline ends. CDR1 MGHRA and CDR2 YSYEKL come from the germline V gene. CDR3 residues: CASSQDTRVRVETQYF. The CDR3 bases are TGCGCCAGCAGCCAAGACACCCGGGTGAGGGTTGAGACCCAGTACTTC.

On this clonotype: The junction differs from germline at one of its ends, possibly a read error. The V call is TRBV6-6, the J call TRBJ2-7; 7 bases agree with TRBD2. Germline V gives CDR1 MNHNY, CDR2 SVGAGI (reference sequence). The length of the CDR3 is 15 residues. Here the CDR3 DNA reads TGTACCAGCAGTTACTCAGGGCTAGCGGCCTACGAGCAGTACTTC. The encoded protein is CTSSYSGLAAYEQYF.

The V gene is TRBV11-2, the J gene TRBJ2-3; no definite D call. CDR1 and CDR2 (germline): SGHAT, FQNNGV. Deletions cut 5 bases from V and 5 bases from J, with 17 bases between. The CDR3 contains 15 residues. The CDR3 sequence is CASSQNTGRQDTQYF. As DNA, the CDR3 is TGTGCCAGCAGCCAAAATACGGGTCGCCAAGATACGCAGTATTTT.

This clonotype was seen a handful of times. This rearrangement joins TRBV6-2 or TRBV6-3 to TRBJ2-7, with 9 positions matching TRBD2. V lost 5 bases, J lost 6 bases, and 8 bases stayed unmatched. The germline V gene encodes CDR1 MNHEY and CDR2 SVGEGT. This CDR3 spans 14 amino acids. The CDR3 reads CASSRNSGSFEQYF. The CDR3 coding sequence is TGTGCCAGCAGTAGAAATAGCGGGAGTTTCGAGCAGTACTTC.

The chain couples TRBV7-2 to TRBJ2-7, with 11 bases identical to TRBD2. The tail of the sequence fits TRBJ2-5 better, so the J call may be wrong. The CDR3 runs to 17 residues. Germline V gene data show CDR1 as SGHTA and CDR2 as FQGNSA. This CDR3 reads CASSLRSSGRVKETQYF. Here the CDR3 DNA reads TGTGCCAGCAGCTTAAGGAGTAGCGGGAGGGTTAAAGAGACCCAGTACTTC.

The chain recombines TRBV20-1 with TRBJ1-5, with a tentative D call TRBD1 (6 bases). V lost 5 bases and J 6 bases, leaving 14 bases between the germline ends. Germline CDR1 DFQATT, CDR2 SNEGSKA (reference sequence). The CDR3 is made up of 13 amino acids. The CDR3 nucleotides are TGCAGTGCTTCTACAGGGTCTTCTCAGCCCCAGCATTTT. Protein product: CSASTGSSQPQHF.

This chain connects TRBV29-1 to TRBJ2-1; perhaps TRBD1 as D (6 bases). The CDR3 has 14 residues. The germline V gene encodes CDR1 SQVTM and CDR2 ANQGSEA. The germline V and J ends were trimmed by 7 bases and 3 bases, with 16 bases remaining between them. The CDR3 spells CSAIAGAIYNEQFF. CDR3 sequence (DNA): TGCAGCGCCATTGCAGGGGCTATCTACAATGAGCAGTTCTTC.

This clonotype was seen a handful of times. The chain recombines TRBV7-2 with TRBJ1-2; TRBD1 matches 9 bases. Unmatched junction bases numbered 13, after V lost 1 base and J lost 7 bases. Germline V gene lookup returns CDR1 SGHTA and CDR2 FQGNSA. The CDR3 contains 17 residues. DNA of the CDR3: TGTGCCAGCAGCTTAGTCGGGACAGGGTTGATTCCGGCTGGCTACACCTTC. Its translation is CASSLVGTGLIPAGYTF.

This clonotype was seen a single time. The chain carries TRBV12-3 or TRBV12-4 and TRBJ1-6; D is unclear. Trimming shortened V by 3 bases and J by 9 bases, and 9 bases separated the two germline ends. This CDR3 comprises 13 residues. The CDR3 sequence is CASSFGSGSPLHF. For the CDR3, the DNA is TGTGCCAGCAGTTTTGGCTCGGGTTCACCCCTCCACTTT.

Only one count was recorded for this clonotype. This rearrangement joins TRBV12-3 or TRBV12-4 to TRBJ1-5; D gene ambiguous. V lost 4 bases and J lost 0, with 10 bases in between. CDR3 length: 15 amino acids. CDR3 nucleotide sequence: TGTGCCAGCAGTTCCCCCGCTTATAGCAATCAGCCCCAGCATTTT. Protein product: CASSSPAYSNQPQHF.

The chain links TRBV27 to TRBJ2-3; D tentatively reads TRBD1 or TRBD2 (5 bases each). In germline, CDR1 is MNHEY, CDR2 SMNVEV (reference sequence). The germline V and J ends were trimmed by 5 bases and 2 bases, with 14 bases remaining between them. This CDR3 has 15 amino acids. CDR3 sequence (DNA): TGTGCCAGCAGTAAACCGGGACCCCCCACAGATACGCAGTATTTT. The encoded protein is CASSKPGPPTDTQYF.